This T cell receptor (beta chain) was recovered during a study of blood T cell repertoires in COVID-19. Study-wide context: The study drew acute and convalescent COVID-19 samples from the United States, Italy and Spain. T cells, B-cell-depleted T cells, or PBMCs supplied cDNA or gDNA.

Method: immunoSEQ multiplex PCR; TCRdb's copy keeps in-frame clones and lacks some. The table lists about 270,000 clones, 81% of them singletons. The V and J ends lost 2 bases and 0 bases, in that order; junction bases with no gene match: 3. Germline CDR1 and CDR2: SQVTM and ANQGSEA. This CDR3 has 14 residues. What was sequenced was peripheral blood. The receptor's source is a woman in her fifties or sixties with active or convalescent COVID-19. J is TRBJ1-1 and V is TRBV29-1; 7 positions match TRBD1. The CDR3 bases are TGCAGCGTTGAAAGGGGGCCCCTGAACACTGAAGCTTTCTTT. Protein product: CSVERGPLNTEAFF.